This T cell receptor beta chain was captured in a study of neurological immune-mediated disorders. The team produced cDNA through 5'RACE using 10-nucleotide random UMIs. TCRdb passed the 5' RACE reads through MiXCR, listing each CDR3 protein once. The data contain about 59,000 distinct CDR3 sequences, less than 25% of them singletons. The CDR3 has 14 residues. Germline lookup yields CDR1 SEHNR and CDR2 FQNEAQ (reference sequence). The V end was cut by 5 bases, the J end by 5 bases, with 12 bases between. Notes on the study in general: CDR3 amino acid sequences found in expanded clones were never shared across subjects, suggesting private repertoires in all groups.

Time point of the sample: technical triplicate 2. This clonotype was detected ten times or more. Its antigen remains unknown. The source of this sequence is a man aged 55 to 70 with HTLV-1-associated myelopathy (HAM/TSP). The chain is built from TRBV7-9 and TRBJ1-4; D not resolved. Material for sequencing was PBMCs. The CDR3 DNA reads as TGTGCCAGCAGCCCCGCGGTGGGGAATGAAAAACTGTTTTTT. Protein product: CASSPAVGNEKLFF.